Given below is one T cell receptor (beta chain) in context. Its specificity is not known. Measured with immunoSEQ multiplex PCR; TCRdb has only the in-frame clones, and not every one. Of over 100,000 clones in the sample, roughly 90% were seen once. The source of the sample is a study of T cell responses to AZD1222 COVID-19 vaccine. General study findings and limits: Clonal diversity was possibly underestimated; the donors were predominantly white British and more often female.

The length of the CDR3 is 14 residues. V shed 1 base, J shed 8 bases, and the junction held 4 bases outside the gene matches. Germline CDR1 SGDLS, CDR2 YYNGEE. The rearrangement uses TRBV9 and TRBJ1-4; 8 bases agree with TRBD1. Source: peripheral blood, taken on day 0 of AZD1222 vaccination. This clonotype originated in an adult in good health. The CDR3 here is CASSVTGGKEKLFF. Written as DNA, the CDR3 is TGTGCCAGCAGCGTAACAGGGGGTAAAGAAAAACTGTTTTTT.